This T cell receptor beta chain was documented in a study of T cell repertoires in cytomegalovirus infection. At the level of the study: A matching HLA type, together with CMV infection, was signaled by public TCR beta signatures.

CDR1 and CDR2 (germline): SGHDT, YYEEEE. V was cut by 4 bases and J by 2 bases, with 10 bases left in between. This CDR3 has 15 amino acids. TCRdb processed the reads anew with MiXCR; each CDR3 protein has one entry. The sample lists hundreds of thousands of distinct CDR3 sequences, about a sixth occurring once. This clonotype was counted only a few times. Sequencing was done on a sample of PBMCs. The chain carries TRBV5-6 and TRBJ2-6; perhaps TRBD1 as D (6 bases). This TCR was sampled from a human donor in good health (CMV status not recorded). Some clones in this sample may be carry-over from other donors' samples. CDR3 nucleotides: TGTGCCAGCAGCGAGGGGGTGGCTGGGGCCAACGTCCTGACTTTC. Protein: CASSEGVAGANVLTF.